This T cell receptor (beta chain) was observed in a study of cytomegalovirus exposure and HLA in healthy donors. Whole-study findings and limits: Beyond CMV serostatus, there was no information to go on about immune exposure. Owing to their indistinguishability, certain V segments, notably TRBV6-2 and TRBV6-3, were excluded.

60 Vbeta and 13 Jbeta primers were used in PCR. The assay was immunoSEQ multiplex PCR, and TCRdb's table has in-frame clones only and misses some. The profile shows about 250,000 clones, around two thirds of them singletons. Comments on this clone: What it recognizes is unknown.

CDR3 length: 16 amino acids. Per germline, CDR1 LNHNV and CDR2 YYDKDF (reference sequence). Trimming removed 1 base from V and 6 bases from J; junction bases left unmatched: 9. V is TRBV15 and J is TRBJ2-3, with TRBD2 matching 8 bases. The TCR was taken from a female donor in good health and CMV-seronegative. The sample consisted of PBMCs. The CDR3 spells CATSRVPAGERDTQYF. CDR3 DNA: TGTGCCACCAGCAGAGTCCCAGCGGGAGAGAGGGATACGCAGTATTTT.